This TCR beta chain was sequenced for a study of cytomegalovirus exposure and HLA in healthy donors (TCRdb year 2017). Broadly, across the study: An earlier analysis of some 620 of the donors reported about 280 Gb of sequence data and 117 million unique TCR beta sequences obtained from roughly 170 million T cells. A later analysis re-analyzed previously published TCR beta repertoires from about 600 donors and added high-resolution HLA genotyping to study TCR occurrence patterns. An earlier analysis of 587 of the donors used high-throughput TCR beta sequencing to judge whether each TCR beta V gene segment behaved as functional or pseudogenic. The number of typed donors differed by locus: about 620-630 for A, B, C, DRB1 and DQB1; 522 for DQA1; approximately 600 for DPA1; and around 450 for DPB1. The study aimed to test whether signatures of past pathogen exposure could be identified by cataloging public T cell receptors. In a later genetic analysis, genome-wide SNP genotypes for about three fifths of the roughly 670 donors were used, and that subset was treated as a discovery cohort. About 300 gigabases of sequencing data and approximately 93 million unique TCR sequences were included in an early release covering about 600 HLA-typed donors. Among some 410 genotyped donors of the cohort, an average of roughly 240,000 unique TCR beta nucleotide sequences were sequenced per donor, roughly 20% of them non-productive. All discovery cohort repertoires had been generated using a single sequencing platform. HLA typing included class I and class II loci at four-digit resolution. Along with the approximately 700-subject first cohort, a separate validation cohort of 120 different subjects was used. A handful of DR-DQ haplotypes were treated as single units for association and clustering because of strong linkage in the cohort. The study profiled the T cell repertoires of about 720 subjects by immunosequencing and related them to cytomegalovirus serostatus. The genetic ancestry cluster associated with self-reported Caucasian donors included about 81% of the roughly 400 genotyped donors. Rather than using new phenotypic data, the later analysis identified candidate immune exposures from TCR beta sequences and from how often those sequences occurred across donors. High-throughput TCR immunosequencing, statistical association of individual TCRs with disease status, and machine learning were combined to predict cytomegalovirus infection status. Donor age, sex, ethnicity and CMV serostatus were collected together with the repertoire data.

Libraries were built with the immunoSEQ multiplex PCR assay. The multiplex PCR relied on a mix of 60 forward primers for TCR Vbeta segments and 13 reverse primers for TCR Jbeta segments. The CDR3 region of rearranged TCR beta genes was amplified from genomic DNA with a multiplex PCR assay. The amplified TCR beta libraries were sequenced on the Illumina HiSeq System as 87-base-pair reads. In the source study's methods: A later analysis tallied roughly 80 million unique TCR beta chains across the 550 to 850 repertoires, and some 10 million of those chains were shared by two or more donors. To remove PCR and sequencing errors, raw reads were error-corrected and collapsed into unique sequences using a nearest-neighbor algorithm that merged closely related sequences. Alignment of CDR3 sequences to IMGT reference sequences was used to assign V, D and J gene segments. Each retained sequence needed at least a six-nucleotide match to both a V gene segment and a J gene segment. A rearrangement was called productive if the CDR3 had no stop codons and remained in frame with V and J, and every other rearrangement was called non-productive. Following IMGT convention, CDR3 was defined as the stretch from the second conserved V-encoded cysteine to the conserved J-encoded phenylalanine. In an earlier analysis of more than 550 of the donors, sequences lacking an unambiguous match to a single V gene segment were excluded. An earlier analysis of under 750 of the donors called V segments functional above 56.7% productive rearrangements and segregating when the between-donor standard deviation exceeded 5%. To diagnose cytomegalovirus status from the catalog of TCR beta chain sequences, a statistical classification framework was built. In a later analysis, V and J genes were assigned by comparing TCR nucleotide sequences against IMGT/GENE-DB human TR gene sequences. In a later analysis, CDR3 sequences and most-parsimonious VDJ recombination scenarios were assigned using the TCRdist pipeline. In a later analysis, each TCR beta chain was defined by its CDR3 amino acid sequence together with its V-gene family, and reads lacking a unique V-gene family were excluded. A later analysis removed 592 highly shared, low-generation-probability nucleotide sequences to deal with suspected cross-contamination and a sequencing artifact. In a later analysis, a clonal expansion index for each public chain was calculated from normalized within-repertoire ranks of inferred template counts. Generation probabilities in a later analysis came from a VDJ recombination model fitted to out-of-frame rearrangements, and those results were checked against IGoR. In a later analysis, TCR-TCR, TCR-HLA and TCR-CMV co-occurrence was scored with hypergeometric tests, and a repertoire-size bias correction was applied to TCR pairs. In a later analysis, false discovery rates were estimated by permuting HLA or CMV assignments 20 times. A later analysis grouped co-occurring TCRs with DBSCAN, adding TCRdist sequence similarity when clustering within HLA-allele-positive subsets. Co-occurrence clustering excluded repertoires with fewer than 30,000 or more than 120,000 public chains, plus five with anomalous nucleotide sharing. In its TCRdb copy, this immuneACCESS table keeps in-frame sequences only and misses some clones. Where compared with another copy, unresolved V genes explain less than half of these, and the others have no known cause. V and J calls and clone size follow that table, whereas D and trimming were derived from the DNA. The table for this sample lists some 180,000 clones; 9.5% of them were counted only once. The top ten clones comprise 1% to 1.5% of the sample.

The germline V gene sets CDR1 to MNHEY and CDR2 to SVGAGI. From its cysteine to its phenylalanine, the CDR3 spans 12 amino acids. CDR3 DNA only is kept here, 36 bases in frame from base 1. Trimming at the junction amounts to 6 bases on V and 4 bases on J, and the germline ends lie 10 bases apart. Comment on this clone: Its antigen is currently not known. No clone much larger than this one lies a single base away; base qualities are absent.

The study at large found these results: Some IMGT-functional V segments, including TRBV6-2 and TRBV6-3, could not be told apart with the 87-base-pair reads, so those segments were excluded. When HLA alleles, especially DR and DQ, strongly co-occurred, attributing TCR associations to individual alleles was difficult. The study gave a list of under 200 TCR beta chains associated with cytomegalovirus. While some public TCRs were present in many individuals, most TCR sequences turned up only very rarely across donors. In a later analysis, TCR association rates were found to vary across HLA loci, with the most associated TCRs seen for DRB1 alleles and the fewest for HLA-C alleles. Correlated functional status among segregating V segments might reflect linkage disequilibrium, but an unknown experimental factor could not be ruled out. Compared with the approximately 600-donor mean, donors in an Asian-associated ancestry cluster had fewer N-insertions in productive TCRs, according to a later genetic analysis. An association between a missense DCLRE1C variant and V-gene and J-gene trimming of TCR beta chains was found in a later genetic analysis and replicated in an independent cohort. HLA typing was unavailable for some donors at each locus, so association tests used only the typed subset. The classifier was reported to diagnose cytomegalovirus status with high specificity and sensitivity in both the original and validation cohorts. A further reported finding was that TCR beta sequences accurately predicted the HLA-A and HLA-B alleles for most subjects in the first cohort. The authors suggested that the approach could potentially be generalized to other disease states and immunological phenotypes. Specific HLA alleles were associated with 15,000 to 20,000 TCR beta sequences at a false discovery rate of 0.05 in a later analysis. Three of the identified cytomegalovirus-associated TCR beta chains were confirmed in vitro to be specific for cytomegalovirus antigens. In a later analysis, most CMV-associated TCR beta chains were found to appear HLA-restricted, with HLA associations seemingly driven largely by CMV exposure. In a later analysis, HLA-associated TCR beta chains were found to be more clonally expanded and to have lower generation probabilities than equally common non-associated chains. A cluster of highly shared sequence variants was judged likely to represent a technical artifact of the sequencing pipeline. For the cohort, immune exposure information was limited to CMV serostatus. Presence/absence analyses assumed roughly uniform sequencing depth across donors, an assumption that may not hold. Several of the top co-occurrence clusters appeared to be linked to parvovirus B19, influenza, CMV and Epstein-Barr virus, according to a later analysis. Only TCR beta chains were sequenced in this cohort, and the absence of alpha or paired-chain data limited detectable features. In an earlier analysis of more than 450 of the donors, most TCR beta V segments were observed in productive rearrangements about 87% or about 30% of the time, broadly matching IMGT annotations. Because counts were too low, roughly 16 rarely observed V segments, including chromosome 9 orphons, were left out of the earlier analysis of approximately 500 of the donors.

In total, 666 healthy bone marrow donors made up the cohort. All cohort members were sampled while nominally healthy, although unrecorded immune exposures were likely present. The donor was CMV seropositive and was included in the group of 250 to 300 seropositive cohort members. Each donor provided a peripheral blood sample, and peripheral blood mononuclear cells were used for TCR beta sequencing. Genomic DNA extraction from the blood cell samples was performed with the Qiagen DNeasy Blood Extraction Kit. The source is a woman aged 25 to 39 in good health and CMV-seropositive. The sample was PBMCs. The rearrangement joined TRBV6-5 to TRBJ2-7, with a weak D call of TRBD1 (6 bases match). The CDR3 sequence is CASRDSFYEQYF. The bases are TGTGCCAGCAGGGACAGTTTTTACGAGCAGTACTTC.